These T cell receptor beta chains were read from a single sample in a study of cytotoxic CD8 clonotypes in ibrutinib-treated CLL. Only in-frame clones appear in the TCRdb table, and some are missing; sequencing was by immunoSEQ multiplex PCR. This sample carries more than 200,000 clones, 65% to 80% of them seen once, and the ten largest clones take 5.5% to 6%. The material sequenced was PBMCs, taken after 12 months of ibrutinib treatment. All receptors come from a human donor with chronic lymphocytic leukemia. CDR3s include the opening cysteine and the closing phenylalanine or tryptophan. Each record gives: J gene, V gene, D gene, clone size, CDR3 DNA, CDR3 protein. The D gene is left open where the match is weak. Clone size is given for some rows only: seen once, a few or many times, or a class if the clone is expanded.

J: TRBJ1-5
V: TRBV27
D: TRBD1
size: .
DNA: TGTGCCAGCAGTTTGAGAGCAGGGGGACGAGGCAATCAGCCCCAGCATTTT
CDR3: CASSLRAGGRGNQPQHF

J: TRBJ1-1
V: TRBV6-5
D: TRBD1
size: .
DNA: TGTGCCAGCAACCTTTTTAGGGGGCCCACTGAAGCTTTCTTT
CDR3: CASNLFRGPTEAFF

J: TRBJ2-2
V: TRBV7-8
D: .
size: .
DNA: TGTGCCAGCGGCCACCGGACCGAGCCCGGGGAGCTGTTTTTT
CDR3: CASGHRTEPGELFF

J: TRBJ2-3
V: TRBV30
D: TRBD2
size: .
DNA: TGTGCCTGGAGTGCTAGCGGGGGGAATACGCAGTATTTT
CDR3: CAWSASGGNTQYF

J: TRBJ2-1
V: TRBV6-4
D: TRBD2
size: .
DNA: TGTGCCAGCAGCGTTTCTTGGGCTAGCGGGACGGCCTACGGTGAGCAGTTCTTC
CDR3: CASSVSWASGTAYGEQFF

J: TRBJ1-3
V: TRBV29-1
D: TRBD1
size: .
DNA: TGCAGCGCAGGGACAGCAGAAGACTCTGGAAACACCATATATTTT
CDR3: CSAGTAEDSGNTIYF

J: TRBJ1-2
V: TRBV18
D: .
size: .
DNA: TGTGCCAGCTCACGGGAGGTTAACTATGGCTACACCTTC
CDR3: CASSREVNYGYTF

J: TRBJ1-2
V: TRBV6-6
D: TRBD1
size: .
DNA: TGTGCCAGCAGAGGACAGGAGGGGAACTATGGCTACACCTTC
CDR3: CASRGQEGNYGYTF

J: TRBJ2-7
V: TRBV25-1
D: .
size: .
DNA: TGTGCCAGCAGTCCTCCCTTTTCGCCCTACGAGCAGTACTTC
CDR3: CASSPPFSPYEQYF

J: TRBJ1-5
V: TRBV29-1
D: TRBD1
size: .
DNA: TGCAGCGTCGTTCTTGGGGTAACAGGGGGCAATCAGCCCCAGCATTTT
CDR3: CSVVLGVTGGNQPQHF

J: TRBJ1-5
V: TRBV15
D: .
size: .
DNA: TGTGCCACCAGCACCCAACGTGCCAATCAGCCCCAGCATTTT
CDR3: CATSTQRANQPQHF

J: TRBJ1-2
V: TRBV7-2
D: .
size: .
DNA: TGTGCCAGCAGCTTAACAAGGGGTAGAGGCTACACCTTC
CDR3: CASSLTRGRGYTF

J: TRBJ1-4
V: TRBV5-1
D: .
size: once
DNA: TGCGCCAGCAGCTTGGCCCCGGCAACTAATGAAAAACTGTTTTTT
CDR3: CASSLAPATNEKLFF

J: TRBJ1-5
V: TRBV30
D: .
size: .
DNA: TGTGCCTGGAGTGTGAGACGGCTGTATAGCAATCAGCCCCAGCATTTT
CDR3: CAWSVRRLYSNQPQHF

J: TRBJ2-1
V: TRBV5-8
D: .
size: .
DNA: TGTGCCAGCAGCTTGGAGGCAGGGAGATACAATGAGCAGTTCTTC
CDR3: CASSLEAGRYNEQFF

J: TRBJ1-1
V: TRBV18
D: .
size: .
DNA: TGTGCCAGCTCACCGGCCCGCACTACTGAAGCTTTCTTT
CDR3: CASSPARTTEAFF

J: TRBJ2-5
V: TRBV19
D: .
size: .
DNA: TGTGCCAGTAGTTGGGGAGAGGAGACCCAGTACTTC
CDR3: CASSWGEETQYF

J: TRBJ1-2
V: TRBV30
D: .
size: .
DNA: TGTGCCTGGAGTGACAGGGCGCTCTATGGCTACACCTTC
CDR3: CAWSDRALYGYTF

J: TRBJ2-3
V: TRBV29-1
D: .
size: few
DNA: TGCAGCGTTGACCGCTATCCTATAGATACGCAGTATTTT
CDR3: CSVDRYPIDTQYF

J: TRBJ1-2
V: TRBV15
D: .
size: few
DNA: TGTGCCACCAGCAGAGCGGGCCAGATATATGGCTACACCTTC
CDR3: CATSRAGQIYGYTF

J: TRBJ2-2
V: TRBV5-1
D: .
size: .
DNA: TGCGCCAGCAGCTTGGCGCAGGCGAGCAACACCGGGGAGCTGTTTTTT
CDR3: CASSLAQASNTGELFF

J: TRBJ2-1
V: TRBV19
D: .
size: .
DNA: TGTGCCAGTAGTATATACATAGGAAGAGCTAGTGAGCAGTTCTTC
CDR3: CASSIYIGRASEQFF

J: TRBJ2-7
V: TRBV5-1
D: .
size: few
DNA: TGCGCCAGCAGCCAGGGACATTGGGGTTCCTACGAGCAGTACTTC
CDR3: CASSQGHWGSYEQYF

J: TRBJ2-3
V: TRBV7-9
D: TRBD2
size: .
DNA: TGTGCCAGCAGCGCTAGCGGGGCAGATACGCAGTATTTT
CDR3: CASSASGADTQYF

J: TRBJ2-4
V: TRBV13
D: .
size: .
DNA: TGTGCCAGCACCTCGGGACTAGCCAAAAACATTCAGTACTTC
CDR3: CASTSGLAKNIQYF